What follows are 21 T cell receptor beta chains derived from one specimen sequenced in a study of T-cell memory formation after mild COVID-19. TCRdb itself ran the 5' RACE reads through MiXCR, one entry per CDR3 protein. Found here are around 300,000 distinct CDR3 sequences, approximately 13% of them singletons; the top ten hold 20% to 25%. Sequencing input: PBMCs or a T cell subset sorted from them (not recorded which). These TCRs come from a man younger than 35 who had mild COVID-19 (a few samples of this study predate the infection). Cell type and time point are not known.

V gene TRBV25-1 combines with J gene TRBJ1-1; D remains unclear. Trimming pared 3 bases from V and 5 bases from J, leaving 7 bases between. Germline CDR1 and CDR2: MGHDK and SYGVNS. The CDR3 has 12 residues. The CDR3 nucleotides are TGTGCCAGCAGTGACACGGGGACTGAAGCTTTCTTT. Translated, it gives CASSDTGTEAFF.

This clonotype was detected only a few times. V and J are TRBV24-1 and TRBJ2-3; D is undetermined. The germline V gene has CDR1 KGHDR and CDR2 SFDVKD. Between the trimmed V and J ends, which lost 0 bases and 3 bases, there was a span of 6 bases. The CDR3 contains 14 residues. The CDR3: CATSDLGGTDTQYF. In nucleotides, the CDR3 is TGTGCCACCAGTGATTTGGGCGGAACAGATACGCAGTATTTT.

The genes are TRBV4-2 and TRBJ2-4, with D perhaps matching TRBD2 (6 bases). The germline gives CDR1 LGHNA, CDR2 YNFKEQ. CDR3 length: 18 amino acids. Trimming pared 4 bases from V and 0 bases from J, leaving 19 bases between. As DNA, the CDR3 is TGTGCCAGCAGCCCCCTGGGGCTAGCGCAGCTAGCCAAAAACATTCAGTACTTC. Protein product: CASSPLGLAQLAKNIQYF.

There are many counts of this clonotype. V and J are TRBV7-9 and TRBJ2-3; 9 nucleotides line up with TRBD1. With 5 bases clipped from V and 6 bases from J, the junction kept 9 bases outside the gene matches. Germline V gives CDR1 SEHNR, CDR2 FQNEAQ (reference sequence). This CDR3 is 15 amino acids long. This CDR3 reads CASSRRDREMDTQYF. As DNA, the CDR3 is TGTGCCAGCAGCCGCCGGGACAGGGAGATGGATACGCAGTATTTT.

The CDR3 loop reads CASSPDVGYEQYF. In nucleotides, the CDR3 is TGTGCCAGCAGTCCCGACGTTGGGTACGAGCAGTACTTC. The V and J genes are TRBV6-5 and TRBJ2-7, with D unclear. The CDR3 is 13 residues long. V lost 5 bases and J lost 4, with 12 bases in between. The germline gives CDR1 MNHEY, CDR2 SVGAGI.

This clonotype came up a few times. V gene TRBV18 combines with J gene TRBJ2-3; no clear D. With 0 bases removed from V and 1 base from J, the gap between germline ends came to 5 bases. CDR1 is KGHSH and CDR2 is LQKENI in the germline V gene. There are 14 residues in the CDR3. In DNA form, the CDR3 reads TGTGCCAGCTCACCACCGGACGGCACAGATACGCAGTATTTT. Residues: CASSPPDGTDTQYF.

This clonotype was seen only a few times. This chain uses TRBV2 with TRBJ1-4; 7 bases are shared with TRBD1. With V trimmed by 6 bases and J by 8 bases, 12 bases remained unmatched. This CDR3 is built from 15 residues. Germline CDR1 and CDR2: SNHLY and FYNNEI. This CDR3 is CASRIRPGGIEKLFF. The CDR3 DNA reads TGTGCCAGCAGGATCCGGCCAGGGGGTATAGAAAAACTGTTTTTT.

This clonotype came up a few times. The chain joins TRBV29-1 to TRBJ1-2; D is ambiguous. Germline CDR1 and CDR2: SQVTM and ANQGSEA. CDR3 length: 12 amino acids. V lost 6 bases to trimming and J lost 4 bases, with 12 bases between them. The CDR3 DNA reads TGCAGCGTCGTTACAGCGGGCTATGGCTACACCTTC. Translation: CSVVTAGYGYTF.

The CDR3 DNA follows: TGTGCCAGCAGCCAAGAGCGGGGGAGCTGGGAGACCCAGTACTTC. As protein: CASSQERGSWETQYF. The J gene is TRBJ2-5, the V gene TRBV4-2; 7 bases fit TRBD2. Germline loops: CDR1 LGHNA, CDR2 YNFKEQ. Germline trimming cut 0 bases from V and 5 bases from J; bases unmatched to any gene: 6. The CDR3 is 15 residues long.

This clonotype was seen more than once but under ten times. A much larger clonotype is one base distant, so this may be a read error. The rearrangement links TRBV4-1 to TRBJ1-2; the D gene is possibly TRBD1 (5 bases). In germline, CDR1 is MGHRA, CDR2 YSYEKL. V gave up 0 bases and J gave up 2 bases, with 7 bases separating them. This CDR3 comprises 14 residues. DNA for the CDR3: TGCGCCAGCAGCCAAGATCGGGGGAACTATGGCTACACCTTC. Protein sequence: CASSQDRGNYGYTF.

J is TRBJ2-7 and V is TRBV20-1; D gene ambiguous. Germline values: CDR1 DFQATT, CDR2 SNEGSKA (reference sequence). The CDR3 length is 14 residues. V lost 3 bases to trimming and J lost 0 bases, with 12 bases between them. This chain's CDR3 is CSARSFLSSYEQYV. CDR3 coding DNA: TGCAGTGCTAGGTCCTTTCTAAGCTCCTACGAGCAGTACGTC.

A few counts support this clonotype. V and J are TRBV20-1 and TRBJ1-2; 10 bases agree with TRBD1. Per germline, CDR1 DFQATT and CDR2 SNEGSKA (reference sequence). The CDR3 has 14 amino acids. J was trimmed by 6 bases and V by 3 bases; bases with no gene match: 7. DNA of the CDR3: TGCAGTGCTAGCGGACAGGGGGTCTTTCATGGCTACACCTTC. Translation: CSASGQGVFHGYTF.

The chain uses TRBV10-3 and TRBJ2-1; TRBD2 matches at 7 bases. V dropped 3 bases and J dropped 2; count of bases not matched to a gene: 4. The CDR3 sequence is 15 residues long. CDR1 is ENHRY, CDR2 SYGVKD, per germline. The CDR3 spells CAISDTSETYNEQFF. The DNA of the CDR3 is TGTGCCATCAGTGATACTAGCGAAACCTACAATGAGCAGTTCTTC.

The rearrangement links TRBV5-1 to TRBJ1-4; 9 bases are a match to TRBD1. V gave up 4 bases and J gave up 8 bases; unmatched junction bases: 6. Germline V gives CDR1 SGHRS, CDR2 YFSETQ. The CDR3 is 14 amino acids. CDR3 nucleotides: TGCGCCAGCAGCCGACAGGGGGGGGGCGAAAAACTGTTTTTT. Translated: CASSRQGGGEKLFF.

This clonotype rates as large. The rearrangement links TRBV2 to TRBJ2-2; 8 nucleotides agree with TRBD2. Losses at the gene ends were 5 bases for V and 0 bases for J; bases not matched to a gene: 5. CDR1 SNHLY and CDR2 FYNNEI come from the germline V gene. This CDR3 has 16 amino acids. This CDR3 is CASSRTSGANTGELFF. Written as DNA, the CDR3 is TGTGCCAGCAGTCGCACTAGCGGAGCGAACACCGGGGAGCTGTTTTTT.

The rearrangement links TRBV24-1 to TRBJ2-5; D gene unclear. The germline gives CDR1 KGHDR, CDR2 SFDVKD. V lost 6 bases and J 2 bases, leaving 9 bases between the germline ends. The CDR3 runs 13 residues. The CDR3 spells CATSLSGQETQYF. DNA of the CDR3: TGTGCCACCAGTTTGTCTGGTCAAGAGACCCAGTACTTC.

The J gene is TRBJ2-5, the V gene TRBV7-9; TRBD2 might be the D (6 bases). The CDR3 runs to 15 residues. The germline V gene has CDR1 SEHNR and CDR2 FQNEAQ (reference sequence). Trimming removed 8 bases at V and 2 bases at J, with 18 bases between. The CDR3 bases are TGTGCCAGCGGGATTTTAGGAGGGGAACAAGAGACCCAGTACTTC. It is translated as CASGILGGEQETQYF. Filled out from reference TRBV7-9 and TRBJ2-5, the complete variable domain reads DTGVSQNPRHKITKRGQNVTFRCDPISEHNRLYWYRQTLGQGPEFLTYFQNEAQLEKSRLLSDRFSAERPKGSFSTLEIQRTEQGDSAMYLCASGILGGEQETQYFGPGTRLLVL.

This clonotype was observed at least ten times. The V and J genes are TRBV12-3 or TRBV12-4 and TRBJ1-2; D perhaps matches TRBD1 (5 bases). Between the trimmed V and J ends, which lost 7 bases and 0 bases, there was a span of 12 bases. This CDR3 contains 14 residues. The CDR3 DNA follows: TGTGCCAGCACCCTGACAGCCTCTAACTATGGCTACACCTTC. Protein: CASTLTASNYGYTF.

In its sample, this clonotype was seen once. The V and J genes are TRBV7-9 and TRBJ2-1; 7 positions match TRBD1. The CDR3 consists of 14 residues. Trimming cost V 0 bases and J 8 bases; bases outside gene matches: 4. The germline gives CDR1 SEHNR, CDR2 FQNEAQ (reference sequence). The CDR3 DNA reads as TGTGCCAGCAGCTTAGCCAGGGGGTGGTATGAGCAGTTCTTC. Amino acid sequence: CASSLARGWYEQFF.

This clonotype was recorded a few times. The chain is built from TRBV5-1 and TRBJ2-7; D ambiguous. The CDR3 covers 14 residues. CDR1 SGHRS and CDR2 YFSETQ come from the germline V gene. Trimming took off 0 bases at V and 2 bases at J, with 9 bases between the two ends. CDR3 in amino acids: CASSLGTETYEQYV. In DNA form, the CDR3 reads TGCGCCAGCAGCTTGGGTACAGAAACCTACGAGCAGTACGTC.

The CDR3 loop is CASSKRLSYEQYV. CDR3 bases: TGTGCCAGCAGTAAACGCCTCTCCTACGAGCAGTACGTC. V and J are TRBV6-2 or TRBV6-3 and TRBJ2-7; the D is unclear. This CDR3 contains 13 residues. Germline V gene sequence: CDR1 MNHEY, CDR2 SVGEGT. V dropped 5 bases and J dropped 0 bases, with 8 bases sitting between them.